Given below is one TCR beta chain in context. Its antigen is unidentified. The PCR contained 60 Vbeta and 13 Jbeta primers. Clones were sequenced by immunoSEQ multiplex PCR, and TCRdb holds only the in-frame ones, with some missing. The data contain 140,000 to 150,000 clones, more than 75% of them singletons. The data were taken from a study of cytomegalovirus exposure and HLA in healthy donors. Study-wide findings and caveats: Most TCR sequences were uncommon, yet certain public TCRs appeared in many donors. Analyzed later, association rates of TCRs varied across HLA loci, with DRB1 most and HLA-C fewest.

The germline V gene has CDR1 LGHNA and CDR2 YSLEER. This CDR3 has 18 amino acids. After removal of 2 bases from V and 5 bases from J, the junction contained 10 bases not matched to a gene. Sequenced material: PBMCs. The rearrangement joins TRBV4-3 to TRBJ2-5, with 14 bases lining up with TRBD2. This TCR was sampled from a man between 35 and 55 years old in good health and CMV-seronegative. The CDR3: CASSQTGGTSGGLETQYF. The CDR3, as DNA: TGCGCCAGCAGCCAAACCGGGGGGACTAGCGGGGGATTGGAGACCCAGTACTTC.